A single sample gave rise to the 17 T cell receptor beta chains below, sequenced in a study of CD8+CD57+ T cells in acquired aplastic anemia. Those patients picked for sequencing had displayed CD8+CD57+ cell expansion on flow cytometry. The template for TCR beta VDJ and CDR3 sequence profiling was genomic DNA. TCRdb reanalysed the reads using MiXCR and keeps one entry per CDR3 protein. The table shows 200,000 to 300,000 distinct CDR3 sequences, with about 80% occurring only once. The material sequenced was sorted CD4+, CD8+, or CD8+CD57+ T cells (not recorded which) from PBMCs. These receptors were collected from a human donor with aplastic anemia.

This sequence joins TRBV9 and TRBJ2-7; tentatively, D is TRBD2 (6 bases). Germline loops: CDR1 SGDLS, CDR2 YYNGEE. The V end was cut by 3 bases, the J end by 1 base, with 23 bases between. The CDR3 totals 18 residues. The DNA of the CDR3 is TGTGCCAGCAGCGGTCATCCAGGCGGGACCGCCATTTCCTACGAGCAGTACGTC. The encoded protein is CASSGHPGGTAISYEQYV.

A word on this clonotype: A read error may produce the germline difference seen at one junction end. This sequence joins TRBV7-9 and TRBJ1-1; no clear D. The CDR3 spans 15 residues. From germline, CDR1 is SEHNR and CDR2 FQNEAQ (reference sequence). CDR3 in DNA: TGTGCCGGCAGCTTAGCTCCCGAGCAGAACATCGGACCATTCTTT. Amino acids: CAGSLAPEQNIGPFF.

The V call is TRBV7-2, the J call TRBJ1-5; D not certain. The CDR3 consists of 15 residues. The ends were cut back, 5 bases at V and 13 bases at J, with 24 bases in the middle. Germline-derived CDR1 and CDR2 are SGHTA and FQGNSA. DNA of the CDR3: TGTGCCAGCAGCGTAGGCGTCCCGTGCTACCATCAGCAGCATTTT. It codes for CASSVGVPCYHQQHF. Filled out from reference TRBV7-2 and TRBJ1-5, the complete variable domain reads GAGVSQSPSNKVTEKGKDVELRCDPISGHTALYWYRQSLGQGLEFLIYFQGNSAPDKSGLPSDRFSAERTGGSVSTLTIQRTQQEDSAVYLCASSVGVPCYHQQHFGDGTRLSIL.

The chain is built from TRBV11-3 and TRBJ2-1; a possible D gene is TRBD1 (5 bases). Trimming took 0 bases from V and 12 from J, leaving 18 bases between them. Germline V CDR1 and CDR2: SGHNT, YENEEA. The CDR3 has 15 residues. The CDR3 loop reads CASSLDTADPTGQFF. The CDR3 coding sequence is TGTGCCAGCAGCTTAGATACTGCTGATCCAACAGGGCAGTTCTTC.

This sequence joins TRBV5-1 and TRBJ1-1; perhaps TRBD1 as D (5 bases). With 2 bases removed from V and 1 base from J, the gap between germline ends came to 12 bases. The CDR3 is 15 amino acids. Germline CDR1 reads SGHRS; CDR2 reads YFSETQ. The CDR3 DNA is TGCGCCAGCAGCTTTACACTACAGGAGAACACTGAAGCTTTCTTT. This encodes CASSFTLQENTEAFF.

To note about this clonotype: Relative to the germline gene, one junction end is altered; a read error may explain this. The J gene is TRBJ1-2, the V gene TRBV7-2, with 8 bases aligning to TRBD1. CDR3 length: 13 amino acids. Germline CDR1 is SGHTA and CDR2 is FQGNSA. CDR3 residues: CASSLTGAADYAF. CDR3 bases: TGTGCCAGCAGCTTGACAGGGGCCGCCGACTATGCCTTC.

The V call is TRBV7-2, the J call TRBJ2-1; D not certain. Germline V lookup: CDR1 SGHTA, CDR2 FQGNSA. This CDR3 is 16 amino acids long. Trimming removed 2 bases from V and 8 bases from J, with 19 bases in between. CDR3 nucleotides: TGTGCCAGCAGCTTACAAAGAGGCGCGGAGACCGATGAGCAGTTCTTC. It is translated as CASSLQRGAETDEQFF.

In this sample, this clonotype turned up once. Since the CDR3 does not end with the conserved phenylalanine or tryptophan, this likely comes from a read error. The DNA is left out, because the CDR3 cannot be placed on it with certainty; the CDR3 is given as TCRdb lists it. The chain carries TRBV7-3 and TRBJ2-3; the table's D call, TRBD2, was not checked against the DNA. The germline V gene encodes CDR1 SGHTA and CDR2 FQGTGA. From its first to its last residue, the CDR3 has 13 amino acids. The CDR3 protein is CASGATGGGTKYL.

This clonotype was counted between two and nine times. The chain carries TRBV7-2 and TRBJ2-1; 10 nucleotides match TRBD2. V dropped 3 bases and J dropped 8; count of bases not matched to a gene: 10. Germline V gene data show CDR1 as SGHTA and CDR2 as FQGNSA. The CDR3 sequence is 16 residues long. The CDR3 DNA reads TGTGCCAGCAGCTTTCAACGAAGCGGGGGGGCCGATGAGCAGTTCTTC. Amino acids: CASSFQRSGGADEQFF.

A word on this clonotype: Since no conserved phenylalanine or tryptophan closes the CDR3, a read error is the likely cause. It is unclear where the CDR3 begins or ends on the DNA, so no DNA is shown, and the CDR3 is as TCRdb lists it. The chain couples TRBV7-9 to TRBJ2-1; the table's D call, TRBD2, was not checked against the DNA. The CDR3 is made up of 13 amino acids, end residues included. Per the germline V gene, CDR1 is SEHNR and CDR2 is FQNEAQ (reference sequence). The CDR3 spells CASSDEGSGERDE.

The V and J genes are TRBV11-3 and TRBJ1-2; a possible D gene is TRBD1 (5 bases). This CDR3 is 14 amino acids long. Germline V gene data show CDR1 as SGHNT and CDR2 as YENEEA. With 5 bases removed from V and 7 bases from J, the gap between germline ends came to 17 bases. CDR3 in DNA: TGTGCCAGCAGCGGAGGGCTGACAGTTGGTGGCTACACCTTC. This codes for CASSGGLTVGGYTF. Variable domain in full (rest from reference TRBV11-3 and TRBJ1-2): EAGVVQSPRYKIIEKKQPVAFWCNPISGHNTLYWYLQNLGQGPELLIRYENEEAVDDSQLPKDRFSAERLKGVDSTLKIQPAELGDSAVYLCASSGGLTVGGYTFGSGTRLTVV.

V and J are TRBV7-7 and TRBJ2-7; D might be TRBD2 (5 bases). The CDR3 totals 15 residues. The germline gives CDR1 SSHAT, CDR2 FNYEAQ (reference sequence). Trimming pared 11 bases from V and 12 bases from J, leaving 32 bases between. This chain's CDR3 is CAGLGWAETQYEGYF. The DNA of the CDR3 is TGTGCCGGCCTTGGGTGGGCGGAGACCCAGTACGAGGGGTACTTC.

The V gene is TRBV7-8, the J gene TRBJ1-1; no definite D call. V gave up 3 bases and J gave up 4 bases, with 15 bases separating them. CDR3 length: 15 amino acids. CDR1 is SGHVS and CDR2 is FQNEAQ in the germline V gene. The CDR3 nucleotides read TGTGCCAGCAGCTTTCATCCAGGCGCGGGCACTGAAGCTTTCTTT. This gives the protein CASSFHPGAGTEAFF. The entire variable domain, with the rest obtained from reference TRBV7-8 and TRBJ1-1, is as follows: GAGVSQSPRYKVAKRGQDVALRCDPISGHVSLFWYQQALGQGPEFLTYFQNEAQLDKSGLPSDRFFAERPEGSVSTLKIQRTQQEDSAVYLCASSFHPGAGTEAFFGQGTRLTVV.

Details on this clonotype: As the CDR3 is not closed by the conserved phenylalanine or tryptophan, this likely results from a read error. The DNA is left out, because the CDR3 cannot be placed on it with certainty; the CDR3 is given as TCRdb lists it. Here the CDR3 reads CASSLGPDGTALS. This chain links TRBV7-2 with TRBJ2-7; the table's D call, TRBD1, has no DNA check behind it. The CDR3 totals 13 residues, both ends included. Per germline, CDR1 SGHTA and CDR2 FQGNSA.

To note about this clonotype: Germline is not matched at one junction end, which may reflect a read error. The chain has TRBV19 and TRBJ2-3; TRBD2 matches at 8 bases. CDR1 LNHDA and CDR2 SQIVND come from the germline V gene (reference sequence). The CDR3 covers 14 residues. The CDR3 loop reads CASSIASGSYNEQF. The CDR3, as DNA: TGTGCCAGTAGTATCGCTAGCGGGTCCTACAATGAGCAGTTT.

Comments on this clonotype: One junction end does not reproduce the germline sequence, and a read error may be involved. CDR3: CASGGGPTYTQYF. DNA of the CDR3: TGCGCCAGCGGCGGAGGACCCACCTATACGCAGTACTTT. V and J are TRBV2 and TRBJ2-7, with a weak D call TRBD2 (5 bases). Germline V lookup: CDR1 SNHLY, CDR2 FYNNEI. The CDR3 runs 13 residues.

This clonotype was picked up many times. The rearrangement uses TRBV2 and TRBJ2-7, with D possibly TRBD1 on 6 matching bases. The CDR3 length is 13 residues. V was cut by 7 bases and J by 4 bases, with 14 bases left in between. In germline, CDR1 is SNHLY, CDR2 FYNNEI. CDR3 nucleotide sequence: TGTGCCAGCACCTACAGGGATGAATACGAGCAGTACTTC. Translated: CASTYRDEYEQYF.